These T cell receptor beta chains were read from a single sample in a study of T cells in narcolepsy. Sequencing was performed with immunoSEQ multiplex PCR; in TCRdb, only in-frame clones are kept and a portion is missing. The table has more than 30,000 clones, approximately 80% seen once. The specimen was CD45RA- memory CD4+ T cells from PBMCs. The receptors shown here come from a human donor with narcolepsy. The CDR3 runs from the conserved cysteine through the conserved F or W. The D gene is left open where the match is weak. Clone sizes are given selectively: once, few, many, or a class where the clone is expanded.

v_call: TRBV5-5; j_call: TRBJ2-1; d_call: NA; clone_size: once; cdr3_aa: CASSPLPDSNEQFF; cdr3_nt: TGTGCCAGCAGCCCCCTACCGGACAGCAATGAGCAGTTCTTC
v_call: TRBV5-1; j_call: TRBJ1-6; d_call: TRBD1; clone_size: NA; cdr3_aa: CASRHEQGRDSPLHF; cdr3_nt: TGCGCCAGCAGGCACGAACAGGGGCGGGATTCACCCCTCCACTTT
v_call: TRBV9; j_call: TRBJ2-1; d_call: TRBD2; clone_size: NA; cdr3_aa: CASSAGLAGGGIFGSEQFF; cdr3_nt: TGTGCCAGCAGCGCAGGACTAGCGGGGGGAGGAATATTCGGCAGTGAGCAGTTCTTC
v_call: TRBV5-1; j_call: TRBJ2-5; d_call: TRBD1; clone_size: NA; cdr3_aa: CASSPGTVQETQYF; cdr3_nt: TGCGCCAGCAGCCCCGGGACAGTCCAAGAGACCCAGTACTTC
v_call: TRBV6-1; j_call: TRBJ2-5; d_call: NA; clone_size: NA; cdr3_aa: CASSALGETQYF; cdr3_nt: TGTGCCAGCAGTGCATTGGGAGAGACCCAGTACTTC
v_call: TRBV5-6; j_call: TRBJ1-1; d_call: NA; clone_size: NA; cdr3_aa: CASSLAVGGGTEAFF; cdr3_nt: TGTGCCAGCAGCTTGGCCGTCGGGGGCGGCACTGAAGCTTTCTTT
v_call: TRBV30; j_call: TRBJ1-6; d_call: NA; clone_size: NA; cdr3_aa: CAWSLFGGYNSPLHF; cdr3_nt: TGTGCCTGGAGTCTTTTTGGGGGCTACAATTCACCCCTCCACTTT
v_call: TRBV5-5; j_call: TRBJ1-3; d_call: NA; clone_size: once; cdr3_aa: CASSLAGSSNTIYF; cdr3_nt: TGTGCCAGCAGCTTGGCGGGCAGTTCAAACACCATATATTTT
v_call: TRBV2; j_call: TRBJ1-1; d_call: NA; clone_size: NA; cdr3_aa: CASNPLTGNTEAFF; cdr3_nt: TGTGCCAGCAATCCCCTCACAGGGAACACTGAAGCTTTCTTT
v_call: TRBV9; j_call: TRBJ1-6; d_call: TRBD1; clone_size: few; cdr3_aa: CASSKGTVANSPLHF; cdr3_nt: TGTGCCAGCAGCAAAGGGACAGTCGCAAATTCACCCCTCCACTTT
v_call: TRBV5-4; j_call: TRBJ1-2; d_call: NA; clone_size: few; cdr3_aa: CASSFNPTVNYGYTF; cdr3_nt: TGTGCCAGCAGCTTCAACCCGACAGTCAACTATGGCTACACCTTC
v_call: TRBV28; j_call: TRBJ1-1; d_call: NA; clone_size: NA; cdr3_aa: CASRGRPEAFF; cdr3_nt: TGTGCCAGCAGGGGCAGGCCTGAAGCTTTCTTT
v_call: TRBV2; j_call: TRBJ1-4; d_call: NA; clone_size: NA; cdr3_aa: CAGQTDYNEKLFF; cdr3_nt: TGTGCCGGACAGACAGACTATAATGAAAAACTGTTTTTT
v_call: TRBV9; j_call: TRBJ2-1; d_call: TRBD2; clone_size: NA; cdr3_aa: CASSTSSGGAGEQFF; cdr3_nt: TGTGCCAGCAGCACCTCTAGCGGGGGGGCTGGGGAGCAGTTCTTC
v_call: TRBV4-1; j_call: TRBJ2-3; d_call: TRBD2; clone_size: NA; cdr3_aa: CASSLQLAGGTDTQYF; cdr3_nt: TGCGCCAGCAGCCTCCAACTAGCGGGGGGGACAGATACGCAGTATTTT
v_call: TRBV9; j_call: TRBJ1-3; d_call: NA; clone_size: NA; cdr3_aa: CASSVFDSGNTIYF; cdr3_nt: TGTGCCAGCAGCGTATTCGACTCTGGAAACACCATATATTTT
v_call: TRBV28; j_call: TRBJ2-1; d_call: TRBD1; clone_size: NA; cdr3_aa: CASQGPGQGWNEQFF; cdr3_nt: TGTGCCAGCCAGGGACCGGGACAGGGATGGAATGAGCAGTTCTTC
v_call: TRBV19; j_call: TRBJ2-5; d_call: TRBD2; clone_size: NA; cdr3_aa: CASSIDSGGVETQYF; cdr3_nt: TGTGCCAGTAGTATAGATTCGGGAGGGGTGGAGACCCAGTACTTC
v_call: TRBV2; j_call: TRBJ2-3; d_call: NA; clone_size: NA; cdr3_aa: CASEGSGYTQYF; cdr3_nt: TGTGCCAGCGAAGGCTCTGGGTATACGCAGTATTTT
v_call: TRBV28; j_call: TRBJ2-6; d_call: NA; clone_size: NA; cdr3_aa: CASGGPTGSGANVLTF; cdr3_nt: TGTGCCAGCGGCGGACCCACAGGGTCTGGGGCCAACGTCCTGACTTTC
v_call: TRBV4-2; j_call: TRBJ1-5; d_call: TRBD1; clone_size: NA; cdr3_aa: CASSQDQDRVDQPQHF; cdr3_nt: TGTGCCAGCAGCCAAGATCAGGACAGGGTGGATCAGCCCCAGCATTTT
v_call: TRBV5-1; j_call: TRBJ2-3; d_call: NA; clone_size: once; cdr3_aa: CASSSGTSTDTQYF; cdr3_nt: TGCGCCAGCAGCTCCGGGACGAGCACAGATACGCAGTATTTT
v_call: TRBV6-5; j_call: TRBJ1-2; d_call: NA; clone_size: NA; cdr3_aa: CASSYDGQIYGYTF; cdr3_nt: TGTGCCAGCAGTTATGATGGACAGATCTATGGCTACACCTTC
v_call: TRBV7-7; j_call: TRBJ2-2; d_call: NA; clone_size: NA; cdr3_aa: CASSLDLGTGELFF; cdr3_nt: TGTGCTAGCAGCTTAGATTTGGGCACCGGGGAGCTGTTTTTT
v_call: TRBV5-4; j_call: TRBJ2-1; d_call: NA; clone_size: once; cdr3_aa: CASSPSTPGTIRFNEQFF; cdr3_nt: TGTGCCAGCAGCCCCTCAACCCCCGGGACAATACGTTTCAATGAGCAGTTCTTC
v_call: TRBV5-4; j_call: TRBJ2-5; d_call: TRBD1; clone_size: NA; cdr3_aa: CASSLGDSLIETQYF; cdr3_nt: TGTGCCAGCAGCTTGGGGGACAGCCTCATTGAGACCCAGTACTTC